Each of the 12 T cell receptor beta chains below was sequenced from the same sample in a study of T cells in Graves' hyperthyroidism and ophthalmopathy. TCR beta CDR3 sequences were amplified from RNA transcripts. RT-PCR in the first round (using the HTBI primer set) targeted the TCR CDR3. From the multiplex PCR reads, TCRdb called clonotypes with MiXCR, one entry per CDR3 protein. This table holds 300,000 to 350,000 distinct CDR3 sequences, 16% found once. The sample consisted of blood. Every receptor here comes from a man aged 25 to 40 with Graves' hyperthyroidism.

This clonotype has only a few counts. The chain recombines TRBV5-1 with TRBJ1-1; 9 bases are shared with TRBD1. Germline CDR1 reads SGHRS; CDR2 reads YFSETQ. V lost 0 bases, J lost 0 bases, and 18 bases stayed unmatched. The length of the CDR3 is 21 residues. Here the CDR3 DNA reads TGCGCCAGCAGCTTGGTACAAACAGGGGGCTGGGAGGGTTCGATGAACACTGAAGCTTTCTTT. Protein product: CASSLVQTGGWEGSMNTEAFF.

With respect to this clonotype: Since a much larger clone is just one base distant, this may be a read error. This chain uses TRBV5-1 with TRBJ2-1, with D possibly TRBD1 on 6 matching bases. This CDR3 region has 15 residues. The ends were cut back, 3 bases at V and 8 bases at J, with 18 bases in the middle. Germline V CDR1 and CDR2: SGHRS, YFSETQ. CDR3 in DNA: TGCGCCAGCAGCTATAATAGGGGGAGTATCGATGAGCAGTTCTTC. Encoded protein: CASSYNRGSIDEQFF.

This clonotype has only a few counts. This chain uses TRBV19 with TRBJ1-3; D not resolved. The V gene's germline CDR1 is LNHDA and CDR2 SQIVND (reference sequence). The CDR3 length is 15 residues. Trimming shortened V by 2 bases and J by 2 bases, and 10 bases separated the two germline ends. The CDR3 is CASSIFSGTGNTIYF. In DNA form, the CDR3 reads TGTGCCAGTAGTATATTCTCCGGGACTGGAAACACCATATATTTT.

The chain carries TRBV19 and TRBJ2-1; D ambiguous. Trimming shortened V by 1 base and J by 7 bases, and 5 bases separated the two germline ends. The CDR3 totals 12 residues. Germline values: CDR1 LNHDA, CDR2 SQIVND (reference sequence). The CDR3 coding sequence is TGTGCCAGTAGTATAGTCGGGAATGAGCAGTTCTTC. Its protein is CASSIVGNEQFF.

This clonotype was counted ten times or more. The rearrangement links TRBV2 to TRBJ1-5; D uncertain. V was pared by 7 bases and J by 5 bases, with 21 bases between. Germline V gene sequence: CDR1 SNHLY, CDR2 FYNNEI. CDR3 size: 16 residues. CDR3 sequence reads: CASTPDGGPHHQPQHF. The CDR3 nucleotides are TGTGCCAGCACCCCGGACGGAGGGCCCCATCATCAGCCCCAGCATTTT.

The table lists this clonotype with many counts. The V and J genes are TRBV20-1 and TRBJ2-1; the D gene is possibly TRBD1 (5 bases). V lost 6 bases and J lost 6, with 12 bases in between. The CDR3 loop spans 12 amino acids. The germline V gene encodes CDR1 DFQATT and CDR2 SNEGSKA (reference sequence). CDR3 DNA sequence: TGCAGTGCGGAGTGGACATCCAATGAGCAGTTCTTC. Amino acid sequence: CSAEWTSNEQFF.

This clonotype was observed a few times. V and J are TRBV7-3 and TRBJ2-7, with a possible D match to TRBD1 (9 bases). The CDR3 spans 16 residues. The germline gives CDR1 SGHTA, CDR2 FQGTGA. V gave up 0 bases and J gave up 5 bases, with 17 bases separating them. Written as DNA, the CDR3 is TGTGCCAGCAGCTTAACTAGCGGGACAGGGTACCACGAGCAGTACTTC. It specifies CASSLTSGTGYHEQYF.

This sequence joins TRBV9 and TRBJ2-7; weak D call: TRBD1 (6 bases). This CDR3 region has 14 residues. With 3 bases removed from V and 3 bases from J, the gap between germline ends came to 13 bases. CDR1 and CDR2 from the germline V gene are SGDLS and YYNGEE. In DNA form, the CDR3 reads TGTGCCAGCAGCGGAGGACAGAGTAACTACGAGCAGTACTTC. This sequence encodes CASSGGQSNYEQYF.

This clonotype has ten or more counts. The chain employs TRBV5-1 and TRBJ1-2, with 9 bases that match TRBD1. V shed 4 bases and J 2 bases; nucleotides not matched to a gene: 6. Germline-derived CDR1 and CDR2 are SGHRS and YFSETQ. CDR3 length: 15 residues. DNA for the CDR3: TGCGCCAGCAGCCCCTATGGGACAGGGAACTATGGCTACACCTTC. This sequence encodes CASSPYGTGNYGYTF.

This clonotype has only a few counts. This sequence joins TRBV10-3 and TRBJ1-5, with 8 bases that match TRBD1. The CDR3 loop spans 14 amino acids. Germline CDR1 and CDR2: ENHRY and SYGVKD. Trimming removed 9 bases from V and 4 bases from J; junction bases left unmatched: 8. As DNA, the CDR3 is TGTGCCATGTCCTCAGGGGGCGTGAATCAGCCCCAGCATTTT. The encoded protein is CAMSSGGVNQPQHF.

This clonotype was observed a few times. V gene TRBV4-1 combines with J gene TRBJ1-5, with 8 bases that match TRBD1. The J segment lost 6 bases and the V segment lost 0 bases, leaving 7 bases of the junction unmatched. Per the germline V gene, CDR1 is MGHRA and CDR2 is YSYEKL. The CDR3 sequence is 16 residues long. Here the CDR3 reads CASSQDQWTGRQPQHF. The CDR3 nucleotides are TGCGCCAGCAGCCAAGATCAGTGGACAGGGCGTCAGCCCCAGCATTTT.

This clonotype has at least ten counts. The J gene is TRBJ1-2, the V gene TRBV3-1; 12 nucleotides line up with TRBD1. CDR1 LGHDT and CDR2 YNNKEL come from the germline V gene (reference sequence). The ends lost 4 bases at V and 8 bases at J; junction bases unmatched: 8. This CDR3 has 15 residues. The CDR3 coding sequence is TGTGCCAGCAGCCCCTGGGACAGGGGGCTTAAAGGCTACACCTTC. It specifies CASSPWDRGLKGYTF.